The T cell receptor (beta chain) described here comes from a study of T-cell memory formation after mild COVID-19. TCRdb re-analysed the 5' RACE reads in MiXCR, keeping a single row per CDR3 protein. The sample records about 410,000 distinct CDR3 sequences, around 22% being singletons. This clonotype was detected only a few times. V was pared by 3 bases and J by 4 bases, with 8 bases of the junction left unmatched. The CDR3 has 15 residues. The germline CDR1 and CDR2 sequences are KGHDR and SFDVKD. The origin of this receptor is an adult woman who had mild COVID-19 (a few samples of this study predate the infection). Cell type and time point are not known. Sequenced input: PBMCs or a T cell subset sorted from them (not recorded which). This chain connects TRBV24-1 to TRBJ2-7; 7 nucleotides match TRBD1. DNA of the CDR3: TGTGCCACCAGTGATGGGACAGTTGGTAAATACGAGCAGTACTTC. It yields the protein CATSDGTVGKYEQYF.